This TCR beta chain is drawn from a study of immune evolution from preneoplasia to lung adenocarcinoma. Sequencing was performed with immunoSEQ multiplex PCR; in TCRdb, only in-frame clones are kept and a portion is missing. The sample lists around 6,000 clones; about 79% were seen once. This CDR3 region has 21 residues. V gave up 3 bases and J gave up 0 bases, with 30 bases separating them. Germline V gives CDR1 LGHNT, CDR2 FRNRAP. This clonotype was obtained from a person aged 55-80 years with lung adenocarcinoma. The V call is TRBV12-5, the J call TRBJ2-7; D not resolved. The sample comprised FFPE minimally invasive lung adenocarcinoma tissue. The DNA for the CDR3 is TGTGCTAGTGGTTTCTCGCTGCACAGCGAACCTTATTCCCTAAGCTCCTACGAGCAGTACTTC. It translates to CASGFSLHSEPYSLSSYEQYF.